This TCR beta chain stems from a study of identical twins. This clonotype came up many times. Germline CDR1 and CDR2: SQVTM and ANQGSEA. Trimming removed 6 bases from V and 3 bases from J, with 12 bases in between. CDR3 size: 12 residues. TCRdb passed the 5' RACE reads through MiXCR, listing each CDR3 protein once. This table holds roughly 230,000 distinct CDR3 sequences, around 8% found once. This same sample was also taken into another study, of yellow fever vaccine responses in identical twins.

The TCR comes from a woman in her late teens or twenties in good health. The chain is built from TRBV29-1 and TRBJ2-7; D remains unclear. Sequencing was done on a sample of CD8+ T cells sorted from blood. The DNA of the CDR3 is TGCAGCGTCCTAGACAACCTCTACGAGCAGTACTTC. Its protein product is CSVLDNLYEQYF.